This passage covers 2 T cell receptor beta chains from one sample sequenced in a study of T-cell reconstitution after alpha-beta-depleted transplantation in children. Unique molecular identifiers tagged the TCRbeta library. Each CDR3 protein is one row after TCRdb ran MiXCR on the PCR reads. The profile covers approximately 110,000 distinct CDR3 sequences, with about 9.4% appearing a single time and nearly 35% taken by the ten largest. The sequencing here drew on PBMCs, taken before TCRalphabeta/CD19-depleted stem cell transplant. The receptors were gathered from a boy aged 2-9 years with acute lymphoblastic leukemia, due to receive a stem cell transplant.

This clonotype was detected only a few times. The chain uses TRBV6-1 and TRBJ2-7, with 8 positions matching TRBD1. Germline assignment: CDR1 MNHNS and CDR2 SASEGT. This CDR3 comprises 14 residues. The V and J ends lost 5 bases and 6 bases, in that order; junction bases with no gene match: 9. In nucleotides, the CDR3 is TGTGCCAGCAGTCCGACAGGGGTTCTCGGCGAGCAGTACTTC. Translated: CASSPTGVLGEQYF.

This clonotype was recorded a few times. The chain uses TRBV5-1 and TRBJ2-1; D is ambiguous. CDR1 and CDR2 (germline): SGHRS, YFSETQ. Trimming pared 0 bases from V and 9 bases from J, leaving 10 bases between. The CDR3 runs 13 residues. CDR3 sequence reads: CASSLGGVGEQFF. The CDR3 DNA reads TGCGCCAGCAGCTTGGGTGGGGTGGGTGAGCAGTTCTTC.